These T cell receptor beta chains were read from a single sample in a study of CD8 T cells in ankylosing spondylitis. MiXCR was run by TCRdb on the 5' RACE reads, yielding one entry per CDR3 protein. The sample shows about 200,000 distinct CDR3 sequences, roughly 26% of them seen only once. Sequencing was performed on blood, either unsorted or a sorted T cell fraction (not recorded which). These receptors all stem from a male donor with ankylosing spondylitis or in good health (not recorded which). CDR3s include the opening cysteine and the closing phenylalanine or tryptophan. A D gene is named only where the DNA matches it firmly. The size entry is marked missing in some rows and otherwise reads once, few, many or a size class.

CDR3aa,CDR3nt,v_gene,d_gene,abundance,j_gene
CSARGLADTQYF,TGCAGTGCTAGGGGACTGGCAGATACGCAGTATTTT,TRBV20-1,-,many,TRBJ2-3
CSAGTLAGGPSRTDEQFF,TGCAGTGCAGGGACCCTAGCGGGAGGGCCCTCTCGTACCGATGAGCAGTTCTTC,TRBV20-1,TRBD2,-,TRBJ2-1
CASSPGTGFYEQYF,TGTGCCAGCTCGCCCGGGACAGGGTTCTACGAGCAGTACTTC,TRBV18,TRBD1,-,TRBJ2-7
CASSLDSGRANFYEQYF,TGTGCCAGCAGCTTAGATAGCGGGAGGGCCAACTTCTACGAGCAGTACTTC,TRBV7-9,TRBD2,-,TRBJ2-7
CASSLRQGTGEAFF,TGCGCCAGCAGCTTAAGACAGGGAACAGGTGAAGCTTTCTTT,TRBV5-1,TRBD1,many,TRBJ1-1
CASSLRPGAEAFF,TGTGCCAGCAGCCTCCGCCCGGGGGCTGAAGCTTTCTTT,TRBV12-3/TRBV12-4,-,-,TRBJ1-1
CASTAGTKSYEQYF,TGTGCCAGTACCGCCGGGACAAAGTCCTACGAGCAGTACTTC,TRBV19,-,few,TRBJ2-7
CASSFRLAGGQETQYF,TGTGCCAGCAGTTTCAGGTTGGCGGGAGGGCAAGAGACCCAGTACTTC,TRBV12-3/TRBV12-4,TRBD2,many,TRBJ2-5
CASSQTDAYGYTF,TGTGCCAGCAGCCAGACTGACGCCTATGGCTACACCTTC,TRBV7-3,-,many,TRBJ1-2
CASSYVDSREFLDGYTF,TGTGCCAGCAGTTACGTCGACAGCCGGGAATTTTTGGATGGCTACACCTTC,TRBV6-5,-,few,TRBJ1-2
CASSRQAVTDTQYF,TGTGCCAGCAGCCGCCAGGCCGTCACAGATACGCAGTATTTT,TRBV7-3,-,-,TRBJ2-3